This TCR beta chain originates from a study of CD4 T cell repertoires and nickel (dated by TCRdb to about 2020). From the germline V gene, CDR1 is MNHNS and CDR2 is SASEGT. V ends up 1 base short and J 6 bases short, with an unmatched junction base count of 8. The CDR3 runs 16 residues from the cysteine to the phenylalanine. The kept DNA is CDR3 alone, 48 bases in frame from the first base. Library generation was performed with RT-PCR. Sequencing used an Illumina MiSeq. TCRdb passed the public sequencing reads through fastp at Q25 and MiXCR, retaining productive beta sequences. CDR3 protein sequences are deduplicated, and each keeps its most common genes and DNA. The sample includes several hundred distinct CDR3 sequences, with 45% to 60% observed a single time. The ten most abundant clones make up roughly 23% of the sample. This clonotype has only a few counts. Its cognate antigen has yet to be identified. No base quality values were provided; no much bigger clone lies one nucleotide off.

The TCR originated in a human donor in a nickel allergy study, with or without nickel allergy (not recorded which). It is not recorded whether this sample comes from one donor or several. The specimen was CD4+ T cells from blood, not recorded whether cultured. The chain couples TRBV6-1 to TRBJ2-1, and TRBD2 aligns with 8 junction nucleotides. The CDR3 reads as follows: CASSEGTSKYVNEQFF. The DNA sequence is as follows: TGTGCCAGCAGTGAAGGGACTAGCAAGTATGTCAATGAGCAGTTCTTC.